This TCR beta chain comes out of a study of vaccination effects on CD4 cells after COVID-19. Study-level information: Expansion of antigen-specific CD4+ T cells with viral peptide pools was carried out by the ViraFEST assay before sequencing. Each participant was given two doses of one vaccine (BNT162b2 or mRNA-1273).

Comments on this clone: Its antigen is undetermined.

Subsequent to a culture period of about ten days, CD4+ T cells were isolated. Half-medium exchanges with IL-2 medium took place on days 3 and 7. Assay used: immunoSEQ multiplex PCR; TCRdb lists only in-frame clones, some missing. The sample has roughly 36,000 clones, 60% to 75% seen once. The CDR3 loop spans 14 amino acids. Germline lookup yields CDR1 SNHLY and CDR2 FYNNEI. Losses at the gene ends were 7 bases for V and 11 bases for J; bases not matched to a gene: 15. The sequence derives from a human donor who received a COVID-19 vaccine. This sequence joins TRBV2 and TRBJ1-1, with TRBD1 identical over 8 bases. The sample consisted of CD4+ T cells from PBMCs cultured without peptide, taken before COVID-19 vaccination. The CDR3 DNA reads as TGTGCCAGCACCCCGACAGGGGACTCCCTGAAGGCTTTCTTT. Translating it yields CASTPTGDSLKAFF.